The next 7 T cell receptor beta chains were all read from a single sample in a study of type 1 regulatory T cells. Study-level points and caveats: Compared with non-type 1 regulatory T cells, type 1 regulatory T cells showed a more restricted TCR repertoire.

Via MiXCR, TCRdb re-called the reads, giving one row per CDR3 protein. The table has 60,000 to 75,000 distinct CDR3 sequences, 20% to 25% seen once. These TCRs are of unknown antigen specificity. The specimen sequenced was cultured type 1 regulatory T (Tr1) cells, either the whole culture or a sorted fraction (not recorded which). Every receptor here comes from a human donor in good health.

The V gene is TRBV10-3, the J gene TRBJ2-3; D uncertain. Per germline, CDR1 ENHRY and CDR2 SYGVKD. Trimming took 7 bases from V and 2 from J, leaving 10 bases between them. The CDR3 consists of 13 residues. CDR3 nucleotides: TGTGCCATCAAAGCGCTTTTCACAGATACGCAGTATTTT. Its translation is CAIKALFTDTQYF.

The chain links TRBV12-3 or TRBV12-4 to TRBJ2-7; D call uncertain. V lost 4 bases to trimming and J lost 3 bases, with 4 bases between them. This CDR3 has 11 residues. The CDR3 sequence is CASSSIYEQYF. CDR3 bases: TGTGCCAGCAGTTCCATCTACGAGCAGTACTTC.

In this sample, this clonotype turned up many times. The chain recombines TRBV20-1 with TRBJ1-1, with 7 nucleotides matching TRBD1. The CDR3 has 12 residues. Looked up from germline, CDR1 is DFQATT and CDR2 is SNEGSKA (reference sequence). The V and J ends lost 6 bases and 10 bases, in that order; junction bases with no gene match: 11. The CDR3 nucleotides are TGCAGTGCCCCCCAACAGGGGCCACGAGCTTTCTTT. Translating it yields CSAPQQGPRAFF.

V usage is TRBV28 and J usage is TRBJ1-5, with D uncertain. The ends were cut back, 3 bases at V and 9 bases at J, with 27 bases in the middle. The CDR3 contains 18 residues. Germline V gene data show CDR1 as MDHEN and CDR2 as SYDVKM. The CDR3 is CASSFASSQDLGRRPQHF. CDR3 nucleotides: TGTGCCAGCAGTTTCGCCAGCAGCCAAGATTTGGGAAGAAGGCCCCAGCATTTT.

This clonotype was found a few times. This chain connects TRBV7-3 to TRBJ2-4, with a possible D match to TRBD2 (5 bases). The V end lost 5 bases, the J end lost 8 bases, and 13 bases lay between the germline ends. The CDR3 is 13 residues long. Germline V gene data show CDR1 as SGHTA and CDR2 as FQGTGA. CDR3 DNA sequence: TGTGCCAGCAGCCCGGGCGGAGCGGACATTCAGTACTTC. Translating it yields CASSPGGADIQYF.

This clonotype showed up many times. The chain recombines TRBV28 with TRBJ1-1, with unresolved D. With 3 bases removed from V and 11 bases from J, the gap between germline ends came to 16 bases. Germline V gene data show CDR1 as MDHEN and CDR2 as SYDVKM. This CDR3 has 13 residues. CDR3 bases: TGTGCCAGCAGTTTGGGTATGAGGTTAAAGGCTTTCTTT. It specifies CASSLGMRLKAFF.

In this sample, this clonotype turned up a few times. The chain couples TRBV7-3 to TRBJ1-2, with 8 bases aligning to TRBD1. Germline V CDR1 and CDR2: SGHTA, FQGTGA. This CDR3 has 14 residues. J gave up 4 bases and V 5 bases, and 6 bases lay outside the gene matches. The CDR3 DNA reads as TGTGCCAGCAGCATGACACAGGGGGGCTATGGCTACACCTTC. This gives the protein CASSMTQGGYGYTF.